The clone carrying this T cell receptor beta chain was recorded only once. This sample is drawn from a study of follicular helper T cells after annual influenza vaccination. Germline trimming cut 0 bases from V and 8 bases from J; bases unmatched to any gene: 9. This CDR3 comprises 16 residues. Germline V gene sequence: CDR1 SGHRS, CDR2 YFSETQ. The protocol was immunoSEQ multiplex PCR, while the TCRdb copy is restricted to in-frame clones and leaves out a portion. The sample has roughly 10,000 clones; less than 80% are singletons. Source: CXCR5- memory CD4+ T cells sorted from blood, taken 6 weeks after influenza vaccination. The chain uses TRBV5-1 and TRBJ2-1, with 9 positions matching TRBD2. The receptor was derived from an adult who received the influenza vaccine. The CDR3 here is CASSLVTGGGVHEQFF. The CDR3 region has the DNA TGCGCCAGCAGCTTGGTGACTGGCGGGGGGGTGCATGAGCAGTTCTTC.